These 20 T cell receptor beta chains were sequenced from one sample in a study of a mutant IDH1 vaccine in newly diagnosed glioma. These receptors lack a known antigen. Some clones are missing from TCRdb's copy, which holds only in-frame ones; the method was immunoSEQ multiplex PCR. The table includes around 50,000 clones, 80% to 90% detected once. Time point reported: week 5, during vaccination. With topical imiquimod, each dose of the vaccine consisted of 300 ug of mutant IDH1 20-mer peptide. The material sequenced was PBMCs, taken from a glioma patient whose treatment included an IDH1 peptide vaccine. These receptors were collected from a woman aged 40-49 years with glioma.

The rearrangement links TRBV9 to TRBJ1-2; no clear D. This CDR3 spans 14 amino acids. Trimming removed 1 base at V and 6 bases at J, with 13 bases between. CDR1 is SGDLS and CDR2 is YYNGEE in the germline V gene. This CDR3 is CASSVQSGLNGYTF. The CDR3 DNA follows: TGTGCCAGCAGCGTACAATCCGGATTAAATGGCTACACCTTC. The variable domain in full, completed from reference TRBV9 and TRBJ1-2, reads DSGVTQTPKHLITATGQRVTLRCSPRSGDLSVYWYQQSLDQGLQFLIQYYNGEERAKGNILERFSAQQFPDLHSELNLSSLELGDSALYFCASSVQSGLNGYTFGSGTRLTVV.

The chain carries TRBV5-1 and TRBJ2-4; the D is unclear. This CDR3 comprises 18 residues. Germline V gene lookup returns CDR1 SGHRS and CDR2 YFSETQ. V lost 0 bases and J lost 0, with 16 bases in between. CDR3 DNA: TGCGCCAGCAGCTTGGGATTGGACGGACCCATAGCCAAAAACATTCAGTACTTC. Encoded protein: CASSLGLDGPIAKNIQYF.

CDR3 in amino acids: CASTTRGMGQPQHF. The CDR3 DNA reads TGTGCCAGTACCACAAGAGGGATGGGTCAGCCCCAGCATTTT. The rearrangement uses TRBV19 and TRBJ1-5, with D unresolved. The germline CDR1 and CDR2 sequences are LNHDA and SQIVND (reference sequence). V lost 7 bases and J lost 6, with 16 bases in between. The CDR3 is 14 amino acids. Full variable domain (remainder filled in from reference TRBV19 and TRBJ1-5): DGGITQSPKYLFRKEGQNVTLSCEQNLNHDAMYWYRQDPGQGLRLIYYSQIVNDFQKGDIAEGYSVSREKKESFPLTVTSAQKNPTAFYLCASTTRGMGQPQHFGDGTRLSIL.

This chain uses TRBV5-4 with TRBJ2-5; tentatively, D is TRBD2 (5 bases). This CDR3 is built from 16 residues. Trimming left V 4 bases short and J 3 bases short, with 19 bases between. In germline, CDR1 is SGHNT, CDR2 YYREEE (reference sequence). The CDR3 DNA is TGTGCCAGCAGCCCGGACCTCCTGGAGGTCAAAGAGACCCAGTACTTC. Its protein product is CASSPDLLEVKETQYF.

This rearrangement joins TRBV5-5 to TRBJ1-2; D unresolved. V lost 2 bases, J lost 4 bases, and 15 bases lay in between. Germline-derived CDR1 and CDR2 are SGHKS and YYEKEE (reference sequence). The CDR3 totals 15 residues. CDR3 amino acids: CASSFDLTLLYGYTF. The CDR3 DNA reads TGTGCCAGCAGCTTCGATCTGACGTTACTCTATGGCTACACCTTC.

V is TRBV2 and J is TRBJ2-1; D gene uncertain. The CDR3 extends over 10 amino acids. V lost 6 bases and J 8 bases, leaving 5 bases between the germline ends. The germline CDR1 and CDR2 sequences are SNHLY and FYNNEI. CDR3 sequence reads: CASSEYEQFF. The CDR3, as DNA: TGTGCCAGCAGCGAGTATGAGCAGTTCTTC.

This chain joins TRBV6-5 and TRBJ2-3; 8 nucleotides line up with TRBD2. CDR3 length equals 14 residues. V lost 6 bases and J lost 0; bases outside the gene matches: 2. Germline-derived CDR1 and CDR2 are MNHEY and SVGAGI. CDR3 amino acids: CASSGLASTDTQYF. CDR3 coding DNA: TGTGCCAGCAGCGGACTAGCTAGCACAGATACGCAGTATTTT.

This clone was seen only a few times. This chain uses TRBV7-9 with TRBJ2-7; TRBD2 matches 10 bases. The CDR3 extends over 16 amino acids. The V gene end was trimmed by 5 bases and the J gene end by 0 bases; junction bases not matched to a gene: 7. CDR1 and CDR2 from the germline V gene are SEHNR and FQNEAQ (reference sequence). The DNA of the CDR3 is TGTGCCAGCAGCCGGGGAGCTAGCGGGAGCTCCTACGAGCAGTACTTC. It encodes CASSRGASGSSYEQYF.

The rearrangement joins TRBV7-9 to TRBJ1-1; maybe TRBD1 (5 bases). Trimming cost V 1 base and J 4 bases, with 10 bases left between them. This CDR3 has 14 amino acids. Germline V gene lookup returns CDR1 SEHNR and CDR2 FQNEAQ (reference sequence). The CDR3 nucleotides are TGTGCCAGCAGCTTAGGGAGGGGCCTCACTGAAGCTTTCTTT. It codes for CASSLGRGLTEAFF.

The V and J genes are TRBV19 and TRBJ1-1; 7 nucleotides line up with TRBD1. This CDR3 contains 13 residues. Germline CDR1 reads LNHDA; CDR2 reads SQIVND (reference sequence). The junction had 5 bases not matched to a gene; V was cut back by 9 bases and J by 1 base. The CDR3 bases are TGTGCCAGATGGACAGGAGCGAACACTGAAGCTTTCTTT. This codes for CARWTGANTEAFF.

This clone showed up just a few times. The CDR3 is CASSPGGQGLYGYTF. CDR3 coding DNA: TGTGCCAGCAGTCCTGGCGGACAGGGGCTTTATGGCTACACCTTC. The rearrangement joins TRBV6-5 to TRBJ1-2; 9 bases align to TRBD1. The junction had 9 bases not matched to a gene; V was cut back by 5 bases and J by 5 bases. The CDR3 is made up of 15 amino acids. Germline lookup yields CDR1 MNHEY and CDR2 SVGAGI.

The chain couples TRBV4-1 to TRBJ1-3, with 8 bases aligning to TRBD1. The V gene end was trimmed by 2 bases and the J gene end by 4 bases; junction bases not matched to a gene: 13. The V gene's germline CDR1 is MGHRA and CDR2 YSYEKL. The CDR3 is 18 amino acids. The CDR3 sequence: CASSQNPGQARWGNTIYF. The DNA for the CDR3 is TGCGCCAGCAGCCAAAACCCGGGACAGGCCAGGTGGGGAAACACCATATATTTT.

In the case of this clone: A read error may account for a junction end that differs from germline. V is TRBV30 and J is TRBJ2-1, with D possibly matching TRBD2 (5 bases). The CDR3 is 14 residues long. Germline loops: CDR1 GTSNPN, CDR2 SVGIG (reference sequence). The CDR3 DNA reads as TGTGCCTGCCCCAAGGAGGAGGCCTACTATGAGCAGTTCTTC. Translation gives CACPKEEAYYEQFF.

The CDR3, as DNA: TGTGCCAGCAGCTCCGGACATTTCTCCGGGGAGCTGTTTTTT. Its protein product is CASSSGHFSGELFF. The chain couples TRBV7-6 to TRBJ2-2; D may be TRBD1 (5 bases). The CDR3 length is 14 residues. Per germline, CDR1 SGHVS and CDR2 FNYEAQ. Trimming stripped 4 bases from V and 6 bases from J, with 12 bases between.

The rearrangement uses TRBV5-6 and TRBJ2-7; weak D call: TRBD1 (6 bases). Germline V CDR1 and CDR2: SGHDT, YYEEEE. The CDR3 is 16 residues long. V was pared by 4 bases and J by 2 bases, with 19 bases between. Written as DNA, the CDR3 is TGTGCCAGCAGCCTACTTTCCGCGGACAGCACCTACGAGCAGTACTTC. Translated: CASSLLSADSTYEQYF.

V usage is TRBV7-9 and J usage is TRBJ1-1; D uncertain. Per the germline V gene, CDR1 is SEHNR and CDR2 is FQNEAQ (reference sequence). This CDR3 is 17 amino acids long. Between the trimmed V and J ends, which lost 1 base and 0 bases, there was a span of 15 bases. The CDR3 DNA is TGTGCCAGCAGCTTAGGATACGGTCTAACAATGAACACTGAAGCTTTCTTT. Translating gives CASSLGYGLTMNTEAFF.

The chain joins TRBV18 to TRBJ2-5; 7 bases are shared with TRBD2. CDR3 length equals 16 residues. V lost 0 bases to trimming and J lost 1 base; unmatched junction nucleotides: 5. Germline CDR1 reads KGHSH; CDR2 reads LQKENI. Here the CDR3 reads CASSPPRREGQETQYF. The CDR3 DNA is TGTGCCAGCTCACCACCGAGAAGGGAGGGCCAAGAGACCCAGTACTTC.

The sample holds one count of this clone. The chain carries TRBV28 and TRBJ2-7; D not certain. The germline CDR1 and CDR2 sequences are MDHEN and SYDVKM. The CDR3 is made up of 16 amino acids. The V and J ends lost 5 bases and 0 bases respectively, with 17 bases between them. CDR3 coding DNA: TGTGCCAGCAGTCAACGGAGTTGGTCGAGCTCCTACGAGCAGTACTTC. Its translation is CASSQRSWSSSYEQYF.

Concerning this clone itself: Other nucleotide sequences in the sample specify the same CDR3. The chain employs TRBV6-5 and TRBJ1-5, with 7 bases lining up with TRBD1. The germline V gene has CDR1 MNHEY and CDR2 SVGAGI. The trim removed 6 bases at V and 1 base at J, leaving 3 bases unmatched. This CDR3 region has 14 residues. The CDR3 is CASSPGQSNQPQHF. As DNA, the CDR3 is TGTGCCAGCAGCCCGGGACAGAGCAATCAGCCCCAGCATTTT.

The V and J genes are TRBV2 and TRBJ2-3; D may be TRBD2 (6 bases). V lost 7 bases to trimming and J lost 4 bases, with 15 bases between them. The CDR3 totals 14 residues. CDR1 is SNHLY, CDR2 FYNNEI, per germline. CDR3 region: CASKREVTADTQYF. The CDR3 DNA reads as TGTGCCAGCAAGAGGGAGGTTACTGCAGATACGCAGTATTTT.